Each of the 28 T cell receptor beta chains below was sequenced from the same sample in a study of PD-1 blockade in classical Hodgkin lymphoma. Libraries were prepared by immunoSEQ multiplex PCR; TCRdb keeps only in-frame clonotypes and omits some of them. Among 25,000 to 30,000 clones, approximately 90% were seen once, and the ten largest hold about 0.45%. The sample's time point: cycle 4 day 1 (C4D1), after 6 weeks of nivolumab. Each patient relapsed following autologous stem cell transplantation, and prior brentuximab vedotin exposure differed. Magnetic negative selection was used to purify CD4+ T cells from thawed PBMCs. The material sequenced was CD4+ T cells from blood, taken before the fourth cycle of nivolumab. The receptor source for this set is a human donor with classical Hodgkin lymphoma.

This clone was seen a handful of times. V usage is TRBV10-1 and J usage is TRBJ2-4; D is possibly TRBD1 (6 bases). This CDR3 region has 14 residues. The ends were cut back, 7 bases at V and 7 bases at J, with 17 bases in the middle. Germline loops: CDR1 WNHNN, CDR2 SYGVQD (reference sequence). The CDR3 DNA reads as TGCGCCAGCACCGGCGTCAGGGGCATGAACATTCAGTACTTC. This encodes CASTGVRGMNIQYF.

This clone was recorded once. The chain carries TRBV4-2 and TRBJ1-5; 7 positions agree with TRBD1. CDR1 LGHNA and CDR2 YNFKEQ come from the germline V gene. This CDR3 has 15 amino acids. The ends lost 4 bases at V and 4 bases at J; junction bases unmatched: 7. CDR3 sequence (DNA): TGTGCCAGCAGCCGAGGGACAGAGGTTAATCAGCCCCAGCATTTT. This gives the protein CASSRGTEVNQPQHF.

The chain is built from TRBV7-9 and TRBJ2-7, with unresolved D. Between the trimmed V and J ends, which lost 1 base and 3 bases, there was a span of 10 bases. Germline values: CDR1 SEHNR, CDR2 FQNEAQ (reference sequence). The CDR3 is 14 amino acids. CDR3 amino acids: CASSLGVGDYEQYF. CDR3 sequence (DNA): TGTGCCAGCAGCTTAGGAGTAGGTGACTACGAGCAGTACTTC.

Only a few counts were recorded for this clone. J is TRBJ1-2 and V is TRBV2, with unresolved D. The germline V gene encodes CDR1 SNHLY and CDR2 FYNNEI. The CDR3 consists of 13 residues. Trimming took off 2 bases at V and 8 bases at J, with 12 bases between the two ends. The CDR3 reads CASSELGSWGYTF. The CDR3 DNA follows: TGTGCCAGCAGTGAACTAGGGAGTTGGGGCTACACCTTC.

The V gene is TRBV5-1, the J gene TRBJ2-3; the D call may be TRBD1 or TRBD2 (5 bases each). The CDR3 totals 15 residues. The germline CDR1 and CDR2 sequences are SGHRS and YFSETQ. With 3 bases removed from V and 1 base from J, the gap between germline ends came to 12 bases. CDR3 residues: CASSSQGPGTDTQYF. In DNA, the CDR3 is TGCGCCAGCAGCTCCCAGGGACCTGGCACAGATACGCAGTATTTT.

The chain carries TRBV7-9 and TRBJ2-3; possible D gene TRBD2, 5 bases. Trimming pared 1 base from V and 2 bases from J, leaving 13 bases between. Germline V CDR1 and CDR2: SEHNR, FQNEAQ (reference sequence). The CDR3 is 16 amino acids. In nucleotides, the CDR3 is TGTGCCAGCAGCTTAGGTGGGTCGGGAACCACAGATACGCAGTATTTT. Protein: CASSLGGSGTTDTQYF.

The chain carries TRBV10-3 and TRBJ2-7, with a weak D call TRBD1 (6 bases). V dropped 0 bases and J dropped 2 bases, with 11 bases sitting between them. CDR1 and CDR2 from the germline V gene are ENHRY and SYGVKD. The CDR3 covers 15 residues. The CDR3 sequence is CAISESRTDTYEQYF. CDR3 coding DNA: TGTGCCATCAGTGAGTCTAGGACAGACACCTACGAGCAGTACTTC.

This sequence joins TRBV11-2 and TRBJ1-1, with 10 positions matching TRBD1. Looked up from germline, CDR1 is SGHAT and CDR2 is FQNNGV. This CDR3 is 16 amino acids long. Trimming at V came to 4 bases and at J to 4 bases, leaving 9 bases not matched to a gene. The CDR3, as DNA: TGTGCCAGCAGCTACGGGGACAGGGGTCTCGCCACTGAAGCTTTCTTT. As protein: CASSYGDRGLATEAFF.

A single count supports this clone. The V gene is TRBV27, the J gene TRBJ2-7; tentatively, D is TRBD1 (5 bases). Germline lookup yields CDR1 MNHEY and CDR2 SMNVEV (reference sequence). The V gene lost 2 bases and the J gene lost 5 bases, with 16 bases spanning the gap. The CDR3 has 15 amino acids. CDR3 region: CASSLGQGVIDEQYF. The DNA of the CDR3 is TGTGCCAGCAGTTTAGGGCAGGGTGTAATCGACGAGCAGTACTTC.

This clone was counted between two and nine times. J is TRBJ1-2 and V is TRBV27, with TRBD1 as a possible D gene (6 bases). V lost 4 bases and J 4 bases, leaving 13 bases between the germline ends. Germline CDR1 reads MNHEY; CDR2 reads SMNVEV (reference sequence). CDR3 length: 14 amino acids. CDR3 coding DNA: TGTGCCAGCAGTTCCCCCGGACAGAGCTATGGCTACACCTTC. Translated: CASSSPGQSYGYTF.

The rearrangement joins TRBV7-3 to TRBJ2-2; 13 bases match TRBD2. Germline CDR1 SGHTA, CDR2 FQGTGA. The CDR3 has 16 amino acids. Losses at the gene ends were 0 bases for V and 7 bases for J; bases not matched to a gene: 2. The CDR3 region is CASSLTGTSGVGELFF. The DNA for the CDR3 is TGTGCCAGCAGCTTAACGGGGACTAGCGGGGTCGGGGAGCTGTTTTTT.

The V call is TRBV23-1, the J call TRBJ2-7, with a tentative D call TRBD2 (5 bases). TRBV23-1 is an open reading frame, and its role is uncertain. The V gene lost 2 bases and the J gene lost 2 bases, with 16 bases spanning the gap. The length of the CDR3 is 16 residues. The CDR3 nucleotides read TGCGCCAGCAGTCAACGACGGGGTGGTCCGGCCTACGAGCAGTACTTC. As protein: CASSQRRGGPAYEQYF.

There are a few counts of this clone. The chain is built from TRBV2 and TRBJ1-6; tentatively, D is TRBD1 (6 bases). This CDR3 contains 14 residues. Trimming shortened V by 6 bases and J by 6 bases, and 12 bases separated the two germline ends. Germline V lookup: CDR1 SNHLY, CDR2 FYNNEI. The CDR3 region has the DNA TGTGCCAGCAGCCGGGGACAAATTAATTCACCCCTCCACTTT. Translated, it gives CASSRGQINSPLHF.

V is TRBV10-2 and J is TRBJ1-4, with 8 bases fitting TRBD1. The CDR3 spans 15 residues. Germline CDR1 WSHSY, CDR2 SAAADI. V shed 4 bases, J shed 8 bases, and the junction held 9 bases outside the gene matches. CDR3 amino acids: CASSGPGQVNEKLFF. The DNA for the CDR3 is TGCGCCAGCAGTGGCCCGGGACAGGTGAACGAAAAACTGTTTTTT.

This chain links TRBV28 with TRBJ2-7; D gene uncertain. The CDR3 sequence is 13 residues long. Trimming removed 6 bases from V and 3 bases from J, with 12 bases in between. The germline gives CDR1 MDHEN, CDR2 SYDVKM. Here the CDR3 reads CASSHPGFYEQYF. CDR3 DNA sequence: TGTGCCAGCAGCCACCCCGGCTTCTACGAGCAGTACTTC.

V and J are TRBV19 and TRBJ2-7, with a weak D call TRBD1 (5 bases). Trimming shortened V by 3 bases and J by 2 bases, and 17 bases separated the two germline ends. CDR3 length: 16 amino acids. CDR1 and CDR2 from the germline V gene are LNHDA and SQIVND (reference sequence). In DNA, the CDR3 is TGTGCCAGTAGTATGGGTCAGGGAATTCGAGCCTACGAGCAGTACTTC. Amino acid sequence: CASSMGQGIRAYEQYF.

CDR3 protein: CASRDTGSGGVTGELFF. The DNA for the CDR3 is TGTGCCAGTAGGGACACCGGTAGCGGGGGGGTCACCGGGGAGCTGTTTTTT. The rearrangement links TRBV19 to TRBJ2-2; 11 bases are a match to TRBD2. V dropped 6 bases and J dropped 4; count of bases not matched to a gene: 10. The CDR3 runs 17 residues. CDR1 is LNHDA and CDR2 is SQIVND in the germline V gene (reference sequence).

In this sample, this clone turned up a few times. The chain carries TRBV5-4 and TRBJ1-1; no reliable D call. The CDR3 runs 15 residues. Germline V CDR1 and CDR2: SGHNT, YYREEE (reference sequence). Trimming stripped 0 bases from V and 0 bases from J, with 9 bases between. The CDR3 coding sequence is TGTGCCAGCAGCTTGGCCAACGGGCTGAACACTGAAGCTTTCTTT. This gives the protein CASSLANGLNTEAFF.

The genes are TRBV20-1 and TRBJ2-1; the D is unclear. Trimming stripped 5 bases from V and 9 bases from J, with 8 bases between. Germline V gene lookup returns CDR1 DFQATT and CDR2 SNEGSKA (reference sequence). The CDR3 is made up of 10 amino acids. The CDR3 DNA reads as TGCAGTGCTGGGCAGAGTGAGCAGTTCTTC. Its protein product is CSAGQSEQFF.

DNA of the CDR3: TGTGCCAGTAACCCAGGAGGCCCCACTCTCGGAAACACCATATATTTT. Translation gives CASNPGGPTLGNTIYF. V and J are TRBV19 and TRBJ1-3; D ambiguous. Trimming left V 7 bases short and J 4 bases short, with 20 bases between. This CDR3 has 16 residues. The germline CDR1 and CDR2 sequences are LNHDA and SQIVND (reference sequence).

The V gene is TRBV5-4, the J gene TRBJ2-5; possibly TRBD2 for D (6 bases). The V end lost 4 bases, the J end lost 3 bases, and 13 bases lay between the germline ends. Germline V lookup: CDR1 SGHNT, CDR2 YYREEE (reference sequence). The CDR3 extends over 14 amino acids. The CDR3 DNA sequence: TGTGCCAGCAGCGAGGTGGGAGGAAAAGAGACCCAGTACTTC. Translation gives CASSEVGGKETQYF.

The chain combines TRBV11-3 with TRBJ1-4, with D hard to call. This CDR3 is built from 16 residues. Trimming took off 5 bases at V and 3 bases at J, with 16 bases between the two ends. Germline loops: CDR1 SGHNT, CDR2 YENEEA. Here the CDR3 DNA reads TGTGCCAGCAGCCTCCAAGACGGTTATCCTAATGAAAAACTGTTTTTT. Protein sequence: CASSLQDGYPNEKLFF.

This clone was recorded a few times. V gene TRBV5-1 combines with J gene TRBJ2-3; D unclear. This CDR3 comprises 14 residues. Trimming stripped 2 bases from V and 1 base from J, with 8 bases between. CDR1 SGHRS and CDR2 YFSETQ come from the germline V gene. Here the CDR3 reads CASSLPTGTDTQYF. The CDR3 DNA reads as TGCGCCAGCAGCTTACCAACGGGCACAGATACGCAGTATTTT.

The V call is TRBV6-1, the J call TRBJ2-7, with a possible D match to TRBD2 (6 bases). Between the trimmed V and J ends, which lost 8 bases and 6 bases, there was a span of 8 bases. The V gene's germline CDR1 is MNHNS and CDR2 SASEGT. CDR3 length: 10 residues. CDR3 residues: CASGRGEQYF. The CDR3, as DNA: TGTGCCAGCGGGCGGGGCGAGCAGTACTTC.

This chain connects TRBV28 to TRBJ1-6; D is unresolved. The CDR3 is made up of 14 amino acids. V was cut by 6 bases and J by 9 bases, with 15 bases left in between. Per germline, CDR1 MDHEN and CDR2 SYDVKM. The CDR3, as DNA: TGTGCCAGCAGCTTAGTAGGGCCTAGTTCACCCCTCCACTTT. Its protein is CASSLVGPSSPLHF.

The chain employs TRBV7-9 and TRBJ2-7, with 7 bases matching TRBD2. Germline V gene lookup returns CDR1 SEHNR and CDR2 FQNEAQ (reference sequence). CDR3 length equals 14 residues. Trimming removed 5 bases from V and 2 bases from J; junction bases left unmatched: 6. The CDR3 nucleotides read TGTGCCAGCAGCCCGGGGGAGGGCCCCTACGAGCAGTACTTC. Amino acid sequence: CASSPGEGPYEQYF.

The V call is TRBV5-4, the J call TRBJ1-1; weak D call: TRBD1 (6 bases). Between the trimmed V and J ends, which lost 0 bases and 10 bases, there was a span of 22 bases. Germline CDR1 reads SGHNT; CDR2 reads YYREEE (reference sequence). This CDR3 contains 16 residues. As DNA, the CDR3 is TGTGCCAGCAGCTTGGACGGGGCAGTAGCCCCAGGGGTAGCTTTCTTT. Translation gives CASSLDGAVAPGVAFF.

This rearrangement joins TRBV6-5 to TRBJ2-4, with unresolved D. V was pared by 2 bases and J by 7 bases, with 3 bases between. In germline, CDR1 is MNHEY, CDR2 SVGAGI. This CDR3 spans 11 amino acids. The CDR3 DNA is TGTGCCAGCAGTTACCGGAACATTCAGTACTTC. Translating it yields CASSYRNIQYF.